This TCR beta chain was identified during a study of regulatory dendritic cells for organ transplantation. Study-level findings and limits: Considerable individual heterogeneity was seen in alloreactive memory CD8+ T cells. Memory CD8+ clonal expansion seemed more limited with regulatory than mature dendritic cells.

V was cut by 7 bases and J by 0 bases, with 5 bases left in between. The CDR3 has 12 residues. The germline gives CDR1 SNHLY, CDR2 FYNNEI. Remarks on this clone: Its target is not known.

CFSE-labeled sorted T cells met regulatory or mature dendritic cells for about five days. Naive CD45RA+ and memory CD45RO+ CD4+ or CD8+ T cells were FACS-sorted. Produced via immunoSEQ multiplex PCR; TCRdb's table is partial and in-frame only. The sample carries about 20,000 clones, roughly 85% recorded once. The receptor comes from a human donor in good health. The chain carries TRBV2 and TRBJ2-3; no firm D call. Sequenced material: naive CD4+ T cells from blood cultured with regulatory dendritic cells. Sample subset: CD45RA+ naive T cells. DNA of the CDR3: TGTGCCAGCACGCCCAGCACAGATACGCAGTATTTT. Its protein product is CASTPSTDTQYF.